A selection of T cell receptor beta chains follows, all from one sample in a study of technical replicates of blood from several donors. The assay was immunoSEQ multiplex PCR, and TCRdb's table has in-frame clones only and misses some. The table shows over 65,000 clones, with approximately 97% occurring only once. The sequencing sample was made of T cells isolated from PBMCs. The receptors were gathered from a human donor in good health. The CDR3 runs from the conserved cysteine through the conserved F or W. Each record gives: D gene, clone size, V gene, J gene, CDR3 protein, CDR3 DNA. A D gene is named only where the DNA matches it firmly. The size of a clone is reported for some rows only, either as once, few or many, or as a class for expanded clones.

>TRBD1|-|TRBV7-2|TRBJ1-1
CASSLARQGWTEAFF
TGTGCCAGCAGCTTAGCGCGACAGGGATGGACTGAAGCTTTCTTT
>-|-|TRBV6-6|TRBJ1-1
CASSYFGGGEGDEAFF
TGTGCCAGCAGTTACTTCGGCGGGGGCGAAGGGGATGAAGCTTTCTTT
>TRBD1|-|TRBV5-1|TRBJ2-4
CASSLRPITGENIQYF
TGCGCCAGCAGCTTGCGGCCTATTACAGGGGAAAACATTCAGTACTTC
>-|-|TRBV7-8|TRBJ1-1
CASSLAFQGRMNTEAFF
TGTGCCAGCAGCTTAGCGTTCCAGGGGAGAATGAACACTGAAGCTTTCTTT
>TRBD1|-|TRBV7-3|TRBJ1-4
CASSLITPTGGGRTNEKLFF
TGTGCCAGCAGCTTAATTACCCCGACAGGGGGCGGGAGAACTAATGAAAAACTGTTTTTT
>-|-|TRBV2|TRBJ2-1
CASSGPRDSSNEQFF
TGTGCCAGCAGTGGGCCGCGGGACAGTTCCAATGAGCAGTTCTTC
>-|-|TRBV10-1|TRBJ2-7
CASRSDSYEQYF
TGCGCCAGCAGATCAGACTCCTACGAGCAGTACTTC
>-|-|TRBV4-1|TRBJ2-2
CASSQTGITGELFF
TGCGCCAGCAGCCAAACAGGGATTACCGGGGAGCTGTTTTTT
>-|-|TRBV7-6|TRBJ1-2
CASSFPGGYGYTF
TGTGCCAGCAGCTTTCCGGGAGGCTATGGCTACACCTTC
>TRBD1|few|TRBV6-5|TRBJ1-1
CASRGQLNTEAFF
TGTGCCAGCAGGGGACAGTTGAACACTGAAGCTTTCTTT
>-|-|TRBV6-5|TRBJ1-1
CASRHGTQHYTEAFF
TGTGCCAGCAGACACGGGACACAGCACTACACTGAAGCTTTCTTT
>TRBD1|-|TRBV4-1|TRBJ2-1
CASSPTDRAGYNEQFF
TGCGCCAGCAGCCCCACCGACAGGGCTGGTTACAATGAGCAGTTCTTC
>TRBD2|-|TRBV29-1|TRBJ2-7
CSVAGLHTYEQYF
TGCAGCGTTGCGGGACTACATACCTACGAGCAGTACTTC
>TRBD2|-|TRBV29-1|TRBJ2-7
CSGVLAGGAEQYF
TGCAGCGGAGTCCTAGCGGGAGGGGCCGAGCAGTACTTC
>TRBD1|-|TRBV7-8|TRBJ2-7
CASSLAGPGQSRGYSYEQYF
TGTGCCAGCAGCTTAGCGGGTCCGGGACAGTCCAGGGGGTACTCCTACGAGCAGTACTTC